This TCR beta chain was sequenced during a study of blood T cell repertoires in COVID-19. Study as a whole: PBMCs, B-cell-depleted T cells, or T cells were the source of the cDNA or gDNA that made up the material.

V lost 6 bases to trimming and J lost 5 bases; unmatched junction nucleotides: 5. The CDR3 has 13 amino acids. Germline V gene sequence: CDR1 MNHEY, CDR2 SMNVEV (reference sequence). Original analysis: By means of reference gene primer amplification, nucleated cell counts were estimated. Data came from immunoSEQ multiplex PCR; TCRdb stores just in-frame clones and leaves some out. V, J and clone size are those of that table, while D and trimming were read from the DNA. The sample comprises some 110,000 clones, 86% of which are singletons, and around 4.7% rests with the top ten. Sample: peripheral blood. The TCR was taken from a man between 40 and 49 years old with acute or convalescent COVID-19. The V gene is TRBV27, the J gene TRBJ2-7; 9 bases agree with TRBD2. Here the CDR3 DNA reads TGTGCCAGCAGAGCTAGCGGGAAGCACGAGCAGTACTTC. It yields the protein CASRASGKHEQYF.